The present entry profiles one T cell receptor beta chain with its context. As yet, its antigen is unknown. The sample is drawn from a study of T cells after yellow fever vaccination. Study-wide points: Overlap between CD4 and CD8 compartments was detected for a small share of clonotypes. Sorted repertoires could include abundant contaminating clonotypes from bulk cells. Reappearance after the booster was observed for most primary-vaccination clones (96% CD4, about 85% CD8).

TCRdb reprocessed the 5' RACE reads via MiXCR and lists one record per CDR3 protein. This sample yields around 300,000 distinct CDR3 sequences, of which approximately 4.5% are seen a single time; 19% belongs to the top ten. Germline values: CDR1 MNHEY, CDR2 SVGEGT. The CDR3 length is 13 residues. The junction had 2 bases not matched to a gene; V was cut back by 7 bases and J by 3 bases. This receptor was obtained from a man aged 18 to 29 who received the YFV17D yellow fever vaccine. The gene calls are TRBV6-2 or TRBV6-3 and TRBJ2-1; 8 bases match TRBD2. The sample was PBMCs, taken 15 days after the yellow fever booster vaccination. The DNA of the CDR3 is TGTGCCAGCACGCGGGGGGACTACAATGAGCAGTTCTTC. Translated: CASTRGDYNEQFF.